This T cell receptor (beta chain) originates from a study of T cell repertoires in aging, cancer and after chemotherapy. On the study more broadly: Healthy donor repertoires were recorded over several months to years and showed clear clonal overlap.

TRB rearrangements spanning V, D and J were amplified using mixed TRB-A/B primers. TCRdb reprocessed the multiplex PCR reads with MiXCR, giving one entry per CDR3 protein. The sample lists around 12,000 distinct CDR3 sequences; about 25% were seen once. Findings and caveats of the study: Loss of evenness, beyond lost richness, contributed to age-related TCR diversity decline in cancer patients.

The template was genomic DNA from peripheral blood, not RNA. For this clonotype: What it binds is not known.

This TCR came from a human donor in good health. The sample consisted of blood.

The CDR3 bases are TGTGCCAGCAGTCGCTCACTCGGGACAGTTAAAGCCAAAAACATTCAGTACTTC. This encodes CASSRSLGTVKAKNIQYF. The chain is built from TRBV12-3 or TRBV12-4 and TRBJ2-4, with 7 bases identical to TRBD1. This CDR3 contains 18 residues. The J segment lost 0 bases and the V segment lost 5 bases, leaving 13 bases of the junction unmatched.